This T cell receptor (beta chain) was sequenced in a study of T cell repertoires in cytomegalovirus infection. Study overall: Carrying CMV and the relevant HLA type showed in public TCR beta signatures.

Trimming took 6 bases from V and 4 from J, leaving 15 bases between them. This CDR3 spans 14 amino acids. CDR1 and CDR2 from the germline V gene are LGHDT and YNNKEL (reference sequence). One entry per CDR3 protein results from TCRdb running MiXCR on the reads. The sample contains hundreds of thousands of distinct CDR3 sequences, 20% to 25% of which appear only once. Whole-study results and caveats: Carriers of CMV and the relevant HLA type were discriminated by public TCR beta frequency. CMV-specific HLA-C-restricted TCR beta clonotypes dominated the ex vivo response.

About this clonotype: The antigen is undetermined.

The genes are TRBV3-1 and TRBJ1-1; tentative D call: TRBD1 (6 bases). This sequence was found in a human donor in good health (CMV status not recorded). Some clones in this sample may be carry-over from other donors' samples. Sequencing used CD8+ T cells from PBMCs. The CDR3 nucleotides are TGTGCCAGCAGTTTACAGGGATGGAGCACTGAAGCTTTCTTT. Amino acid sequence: CASSLQGWSTEAFF.